Sequencing of this T cell receptor (beta chain) was carried out in a study of control samples from healthy donors and cancer patients. Profiling relied on immunoSEQ multiplex PCR, and the TCRdb table lists in-frame clones only, not all of them. Here the sample spans roughly 88,000 clones, just under 85% being singletons. The germline V and J ends were trimmed by 2 bases and 5 bases, with 18 bases remaining between them. This CDR3 region has 16 residues. The sequencing input was blood. This receptor was identified in a young man in good health. The rearrangement joins TRBV23-1 to TRBJ1-2, with D possibly matching TRBD1 (6 bases). TRBV23-1 is treated as an ORF (open reading frame) with a function not yet certain. This chain's CDR3 is CASSQGPAGDEYGYTF. The DNA of the CDR3 is TGCGCCAGCAGTCAAGGGCCGGCAGGGGATGAGTATGGCTACACCTTC.